The clone carrying this T cell receptor beta chain came up a few times. Antigen: not known. Time point of the sample: newly diagnosed GD, antithyroid drugs for less than 3 months. With RNA extracted from PBMCs as input, the TCR library was made. The source of the sample is a study of regulatory T cells in long-lasting Graves disease. Whole-study findings and limits: Sample size, which was small, may have reduced accuracy.

The V end was cut by 4 bases, the J end by 4 bases, with 11 bases between. Looked up from germline, CDR1 is SGHDT and CDR2 is YYEEEE. This CDR3 comprises 13 residues. Through Arm-PCR of CDR3 regions and iRepertoire HTBI primers, TCR beta libraries were built. TCRdb re-analysed the multiplex PCR reads in MiXCR, keeping a single row per CDR3 protein. The table records 620,000 or so distinct CDR3 sequences, approximately 15% of them present only once. These sequences were also reported in another study, on T cells in Graves' hyperthyroidism and ophthalmopathy.

The clonotype comes from a woman in her 30s with Graves disease. The genes are TRBV5-6 and TRBJ1-1; D not certain. This sample comprised peripheral blood mononuclear cells (PBMCs), obtained at new diagnosis, from a patient treated with antithyroid drugs. The CDR3 protein is CASSPNPGTEAFF. The CDR3 nucleotides are TGTGCCAGCAGCCCCAACCCAGGCACTGAAGCTTTCTTT.